This TCR beta chain comes out of a study of regulatory T cells in long-lasting Graves disease. The CDR3 spans 14 residues. Trimming took off 4 bases at V and 4 bases at J, with 11 bases between the two ends. Germline V lookup: CDR1 SGHAT, CDR2 FQNNGV. In this sample, this clonotype turned up a few times. Regarding time point: persistent/refractory GD, antithyroid drugs over 5 years with positive TRAb. The authors made the TCR library using RNA they extracted from PBMCs. TCR beta libraries were built with iRepertoire HTBI primers and Arm-PCR of CDR3 regions. TCRdb passed the multiplex PCR reads through MiXCR, listing each CDR3 protein once. The sample has hundreds of thousands of distinct CDR3 sequences; around 20% are singletons.

J is TRBJ1-5 and V is TRBV11-2; TRBD1 is a possible D gene (6 bases). The sample here was peripheral blood mononuclear cells (PBMCs), taken when the disease was refractory, from a patient treated with antithyroid drugs. The TCR originated in a female donor with Graves disease. CDR3 sequence reads: CASSSTTGNQPQHF. In DNA form, the CDR3 reads TGTGCCAGCAGCTCTACAACAGGGAATCAGCCCCAGCATTTT.